A selection of T cell receptor beta chains follows, all from one sample in a study of blood T cell repertoires in COVID-19. Assay used: immunoSEQ multiplex PCR; TCRdb lists only in-frame clones, some missing. Seen here are over 200,000 clones, over 75% observed once, and the top ten hold around 16%. Sequenced input: PBMCs or T cells enriched from blood (not recorded which). These receptors all stem from a man younger than 35 who had recovered from COVID-19. Both conserved end residues are part of each CDR3. D genes are given only for firm matches. Clone size is given for some rows only: seen once, a few or many times, or a class if the clone is expanded.

size	J	V	D	DNA	CDR3
.	TRBJ2-5	TRBV6-5	.	TGTGCCAGCAGGCGTCGGGGAGAGACCCAGTACTTC	CASRRRGETQYF
.	TRBJ2-1	TRBV5-1	TRBD1	TGCGCCAGCAGCTTGAGTGGACAGGGGTTGAATGAGCAGTTCTTC	CASSLSGQGLNEQFF
.	TRBJ2-1	TRBV6-5	TRBD2	TGTGCCAGCAGCGTACGGGAGGCAGGGAATGAGCAGTTCTTC	CASSVREAGNEQFF
.	TRBJ2-2	TRBV5-1	.	TGCGCCAGCAGCTTGCAAGGAGGGGCGGCCACCGGGGAGCTGTTTTTT	CASSLQGGAATGELFF
few	TRBJ1-2	TRBV4-1	TRBD1	TGCGCCAGCAGCCCGACAGGGGAGATCTATGGCTACACCTTC	CASSPTGEIYGYTF
.	TRBJ2-7	TRBV11-1	TRBD1	TGTGCCAGCAGCAGTGGACAGGGCAAGTCAGGGTACGAGCAGTACTTC	CASSSGQGKSGYEQYF
.	TRBJ1-3	TRBV3-1/TRBV3-2	.	TGTGCCAGCAGCGATACAGGGTTTGGTGGAAACACCATATATTTT	CASSDTGFGGNTIYF
.	TRBJ1-1	TRBV3-1/TRBV3-2	.	TGTGCCAGCAGCCACTCATGGGGGGTGAACACTGAAGCTTTCTTT	CASSHSWGVNTEAFF
.	TRBJ1-1	TRBV27	.	TGTGCCAGCAGTTTACCAGGTCGTGAAGCTTTCTTT	CASSLPGREAFF
.	TRBJ2-3	TRBV6-1	TRBD2	TGTGCCAGCAGTGAACCGGCGGGGGGGTTCACAGATACGCAGTATTTT	CASSEPAGGFTDTQYF
.	TRBJ1-4	TRBV7-9	.	TGTGCCAGCAGCTTAGGCTTGACAGGTACCAAGACTAATGAAAAACTGTTTTTT	CASSLGLTGTKTNEKLFF
few	TRBJ2-3	TRBV5-1	TRBD1	TGCGCCAGCAGCCCAACTGGGGGGACAGGCCCAGATACGCAGTATTTT	CASSPTGGTGPDTQYF
.	TRBJ2-2	TRBV19	.	TGTGCCAGTAGTATCGGCAGGGGACCTCCCACCGGGGAGCTGTTTTTT	CASSIGRGPPTGELFF
.	TRBJ1-2	TRBV5-1	TRBD1	TGCGCCAGCAGCTTCAGGGGGGAGAACTATGGCTACACCTTC	CASSFRGENYGYTF
.	TRBJ1-2	TRBV29-1	.	TGCAGCGTTGTCAGGGAAGACTATGGCTACACCTTC	CSVVREDYGYTF
.	TRBJ2-1	TRBV7-2	TRBD2	TGTGCCAGCAAACTCTCAGTCCGGGTTAGCGGGAGAGTCTTCGGTGAGCAGTTCTTC	CASKLSVRVSGRVFGEQFF
.	TRBJ1-1	TRBV30	TRBD1	TGTGCCTGGGGGAGACAGGGCGGTTTGCCTGAAGCTTTCTTT	CAWGRQGGLPEAFF
.	TRBJ1-2	TRBV3-1/TRBV3-2	.	TGTGCCAGCAGCCAGTCTTGGCCCACGGGTGGCTACACCTTC	CASSQSWPTGGYTF
.	TRBJ1-2	TRBV6-1	TRBD1	TGTGCCAGCAGTGAGACAGGGGGGAGCGGCTACACCTTC	CASSETGGSGYTF
.	TRBJ2-1	TRBV30	TRBD2	TGTGCCTGGAGTGACGCGGGAGGCAATGAGCAGTTCTTC	CAWSDAGGNEQFF
.	TRBJ2-7	TRBV4-1	TRBD2	TGCGCCAGCAGCCAAGTCGTGGGACTAGCGAGGGAGCAGTACTTC	CASSQVVGLAREQYF
.	TRBJ1-5	TRBV30	.	TGTGCCTGGAGTGGGGGACACGGCCAAGGGCCCCAGCATTTT	CAWSGGHGQGPQHF
.	TRBJ1-2	TRBV30	TRBD1	TGTGCCTGGAGGCTACTCAGGGGGCGCAGGGGCTACACCTTC	CAWRLLRGRRGYTF
.	TRBJ1-1	TRBV4-1	.	TGCGCCAGCAGCCAACTCTATGAGGGTGTGGTGGGCATGAACACTGAAGCTTTCTTT	CASSQLYEGVVGMNTEAFF
.	TRBJ2-1	TRBV10-1	TRBD2	TGCGCCAGCAGCCCTGGGATAGCGGGGGGCAATGAGCAGTTCTTC	CASSPGIAGGNEQFF
.	TRBJ1-6	TRBV27	.	TGTGCCAGCAGTCCGATACAGTTCTCACCCCTCCACTTT	CASSPIQFSPLHF
.	TRBJ1-1	TRBV7-8	.	TGTGCCAGCAGCTTAGGTCCAGGGGCGGAGGTCACTGAAGCTTTCTTT	CASSLGPGAEVTEAFF
.	TRBJ2-5	TRBV11-3	TRBD1	TGTGCCAGCAGCCGGACAGGTGTAGAGACCCAGTACTTC	CASSRTGVETQYF
.	TRBJ2-1	TRBV5-1	.	TGCGCCAGCAGCTTGGACAGAGTCTCCTACAATGAGCAGTTCTTC	CASSLDRVSYNEQFF
.	TRBJ2-7	TRBV19	.	TGTGCCAGTAGTATCAATGGGGGCGGAACCTACGAGCAGTACTTC	CASSINGGGTYEQYF
few	TRBJ1-1	TRBV27	.	TGTGCCAGTCTACGGGGGACTGAAGCTTTCTTT	CASLRGTEAFF
.	TRBJ2-1	TRBV5-1	.	TGCGCCAGCAGCCGGGGGACCTACAATGAGCAGTTCTTC	CASSRGTYNEQFF
.	TRBJ2-5	TRBV11-1	TRBD2	TGTGCCAGCAGCCCCGGACTAGCGGGGGCAGAGACCCAGTACTTC	CASSPGLAGAETQYF
.	TRBJ1-1	TRBV30	.	TGTGCCTGGATTAAAAACACTGAAGCTTTCTTT	CAWIKNTEAFF
.	TRBJ2-7	TRBV11-3	TRBD2	TGTGCCAGCAGCTGGGGACTAGCGGTTACCTACGAGCAGTACTTC	CASSWGLAVTYEQYF
.	TRBJ2-7	TRBV5-6	.	TGTGCCAGCAGCTTGGCCAGGGGTAACGAGCAGTACTTC	CASSLARGNEQYF
.	TRBJ1-1	TRBV19	.	TGTGCCAGTAGTCCAACGCTGGGACTGACTGAAGCTTTCTTT	CASSPTLGLTEAFF
.	TRBJ2-2	TRBV5-1	TRBD1	TGCGCCAGCAGCTTATGGGACAGGGATAGATACACCGGGGAGCTGTTTTTT	CASSLWDRDRYTGELFF
.	TRBJ2-7	TRBV25-1	.	TGTGCCAGCAGTAGCCAATACGAGCAGTACTTC	CASSSQYEQYF
once	TRBJ2-7	TRBV5-6	TRBD2	TGTGCCAGCAGCCGGGGACTAGCGGGACCTTACGAGCAGTACTTC	CASSRGLAGPYEQYF
.	TRBJ1-6	TRBV6-5	TRBD1	TGTGCCAGCGTGGCCGGGACAGGGGTGACACCCCTCCACTTT	CASVAGTGVTPLHF